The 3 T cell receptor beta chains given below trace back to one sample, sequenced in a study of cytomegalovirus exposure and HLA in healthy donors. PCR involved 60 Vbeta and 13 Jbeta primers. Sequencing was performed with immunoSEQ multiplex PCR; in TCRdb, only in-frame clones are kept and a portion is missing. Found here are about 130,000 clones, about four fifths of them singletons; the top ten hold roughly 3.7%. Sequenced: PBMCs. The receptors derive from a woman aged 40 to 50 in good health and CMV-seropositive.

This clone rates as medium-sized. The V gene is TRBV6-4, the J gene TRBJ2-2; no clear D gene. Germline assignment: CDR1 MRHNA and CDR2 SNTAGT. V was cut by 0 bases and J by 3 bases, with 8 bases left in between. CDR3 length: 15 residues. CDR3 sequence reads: CASSDSHADTGELFF. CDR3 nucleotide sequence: TGTGCCAGCAGTGACTCCCATGCAGACACCGGGGAGCTGTTTTTT.

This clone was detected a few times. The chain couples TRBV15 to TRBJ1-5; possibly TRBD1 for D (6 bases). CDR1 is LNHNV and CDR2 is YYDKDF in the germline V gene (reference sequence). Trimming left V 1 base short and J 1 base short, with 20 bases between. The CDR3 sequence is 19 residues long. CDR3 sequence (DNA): TGTGCCACCAGCAGAGTTTCGGCAGGGGCCCAGGAAAGCAATCAGCCCCAGCATTTT. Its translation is CATSRVSAGAQESNQPQHF.

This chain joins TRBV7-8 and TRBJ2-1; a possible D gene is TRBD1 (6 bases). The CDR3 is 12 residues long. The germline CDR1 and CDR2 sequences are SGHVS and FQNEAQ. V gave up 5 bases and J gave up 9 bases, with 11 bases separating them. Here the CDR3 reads CASSPSTGEQFF. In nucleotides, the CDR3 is TGTGCCAGCAGCCCCTCGACAGGTGAGCAGTTCTTC. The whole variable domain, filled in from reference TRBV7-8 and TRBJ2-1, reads GAGVSQSPRYKVAKRGQDVALRCDPISGHVSLFWYQQALGQGPEFLTYFQNEAQLDKSGLPSDRFFAERPEGSVSTLKIQRTQQEDSAVYLCASSPSTGEQFFGPGTRLTVL.